This is a list of T cell receptor beta chains from one sample in a study of OX40 agonist ivuxolimab in advanced cancers. TCRdb keeps only in-frame clones here, not all; method: immunoSEQ multiplex PCR. Of over 45,000 clones detected, 60% to 85% appear once; the ten largest clones hold about 1.9%. The sequences come from CD4+ or CD8+ T cells sorted from blood, collected in a trial of the OX40 agonist ivuxolimab. These receptors were collected from an adult with an advanced solid tumor such as melanoma, head and neck, liver or kidney cancer. Each CDR3 is given with its conserved first and last residue. The D gene is left open where the match is weak. Clone size appears in some rows only: once, few, many, or a class for an expanded clone.

j_call | d_call | v_call | clone_size | cdr3_aa | cdr3_nt
TRBJ1-1 | . | TRBV6-5 | few | CASRHGGATEAFF | TGTGCCAGCAGACACGGAGGCGCAACTGAAGCTTTCTTT
TRBJ1-6 | TRBD1 | TRBV7-9 | . | CASSGTAGGNSPLHF | TGTGCCAGCAGCGGGACAGCCGGAGGGAATTCACCCCTCCACTTT
TRBJ2-1 | TRBD2 | TRBV4-1 | . | CASSQVELAGWNEQFF | TGCGCCAGCAGCCAAGTGGAACTAGCGGGGTGGAATGAGCAGTTCTTC
TRBJ2-1 | . | TRBV11-3 | . | CASSLTGGGGSTNEQFF | TGTGCCAGCAGCTTAACAGGGGGTGGCGGGAGTACCAATGAGCAGTTCTTC
TRBJ1-3 | . | TRBV19 | . | CASSLTHWGGNTIYF | TGTGCCAGTAGCCTCACCCACTGGGGCGGAAACACCATATATTTT
TRBJ2-3 | TRBD2 | TRBV7-8 | . | CASSPSGSVGTDTQYF | TGTGCCAGCAGCCCTAGCGGGAGCGTCGGCACAGATACGCAGTATTTT
TRBJ1-1 | . | TRBV12-5 | medium-sized | CASVRGGAEAFF | TGTGCTAGTGTTCGCGGTGGGGCTGAAGCTTTCTTT
TRBJ1-5 | . | TRBV7-2 | . | CASTVALGNQPQHF | TGTGCCAGCACGGTGGCACTGGGCAATCAGCCCCAGCATTTT
TRBJ1-6 | . | TRBV27 | . | CASSFKRGSYNSPLHF | TGTGCCAGCAGTTTTAAAAGGGGCTCCTATAATTCACCCCTCCACTTT
TRBJ1-1 | . | TRBV18 | . | CASSGSGQGGGAFF | TGTGCCAGCTCAGGCTCAGGGCAGGGAGGCGGAGCTTTCTTT
TRBJ2-5 | . | TRBV5-1 | few | CASSIGLQHSETQYF | TGCGCCAGCAGCATCGGACTCCAACATTCGGAGACCCAGTACTTC
TRBJ2-1 | . | TRBV28 | . | CASSLRGHRLGNEQFF | TGTGCCAGCAGTTTGAGAGGGCATCGGCTAGGTAATGAGCAGTTCTTC
TRBJ1-5 | TRBD1 | TRBV28 | . | CASSLGQGSNQPQHF | TGTGCCAGCAGTTTAGGACAGGGTTCCAATCAGCCCCAGCATTTT
TRBJ2-2 | . | TRBV19 | . | CASSIRGPGELFF | TGTGCCAGTAGTATAAGGGGCCCCGGGGAGCTGTTTTTT
TRBJ2-2 | TRBD1 | TRBV6-4 | . | CASRKTGATGELFF | TGTGCCAGCCGCAAGACAGGGGCTACCGGGGAGCTGTTTTTT
TRBJ1-2 | . | TRBV18 | . | CASSPGGIGANYGYTF | TGTGCCAGCTCACCAGGCGGAATCGGAGCTAACTATGGCTACACCTTC
TRBJ1-2 | . | TRBV7-8 | . | CASSLGGYYGYTF | TGTGCCAGCAGCTTAGGGGGGTACTATGGCTACACCTTC
TRBJ2-3 | . | TRBV21-1 | . | CATPPGGSTDTQYF | TGTGCCACCCCCCCGGGGGGCAGCACAGATACGCAGTATTTT
TRBJ1-6 | . | TRBV7-9 | . | CASSPRGGSYNSPLHF | TGTGCCAGCAGCCCTCGCGGAGGCTCCTATAATTCACCCCTCCACTTT
TRBJ2-2 | . | TRBV5-4 | . | CASSFEQGHTGELFF | TGTGCCAGCAGCTTTGAACAGGGCCACACCGGGGAGCTGTTTTTT